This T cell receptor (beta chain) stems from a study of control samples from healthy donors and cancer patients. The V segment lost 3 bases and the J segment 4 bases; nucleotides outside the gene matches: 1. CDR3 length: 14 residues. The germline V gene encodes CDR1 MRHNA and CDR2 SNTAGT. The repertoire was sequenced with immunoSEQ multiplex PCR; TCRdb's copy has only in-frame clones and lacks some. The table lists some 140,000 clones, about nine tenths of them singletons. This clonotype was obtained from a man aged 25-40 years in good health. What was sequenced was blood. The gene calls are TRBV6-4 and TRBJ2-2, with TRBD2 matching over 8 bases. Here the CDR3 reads CASSELAATGELFF. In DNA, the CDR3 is TGTGCCAGCAGTGAACTAGCGGCCACCGGGGAGCTGTTTTTT.